The clone carrying this TCR beta chain has just a few counts. Its cognate antigen is unknown. A library of TCRbeta sequences, prepared with unique molecular identifiers, was generated. TCRdb reanalysed the PCR reads using MiXCR and keeps one entry per CDR3 protein. The table shows hundreds of thousands of distinct CDR3 sequences, with roughly 23% occurring only once. Trimming took 0 bases from V and 6 from J, leaving 6 bases between them. In germline, CDR1 is GTSNPN, CDR2 SVGIG (reference sequence). This CDR3 comprises 11 residues. The entry originates in a study of T-cell reconstitution after alpha-beta-depleted transplantation in children. Study-wide results and caveats: Expanded graft clones numbering several hundred reportedly gave rise to alpha-beta T cells about two months after transplant. After transplant, high TCRbeta diversity at day 60 in some patients arose from surviving recipient T cells and thymic progenitors. One year post-transplant, T-cell counts and diversity were largely derived from T cells produced anew.

The sample was PBMCs, mostly from graft donor cells, taken 360 days after TCRalphabeta/CD19-depleted stem cell transplant. The chain couples TRBV30 to TRBJ2-7; D ambiguous. The clonotype originates from a boy under two years old who had a stem cell transplant for acute myeloid leukemia, so the T cells may come from the graft donor. CDR3 coding DNA: TGTGCCTGGAGTGTTTCCCCCGAGCAGTACTTC. Protein product: CAWSVSPEQYF.